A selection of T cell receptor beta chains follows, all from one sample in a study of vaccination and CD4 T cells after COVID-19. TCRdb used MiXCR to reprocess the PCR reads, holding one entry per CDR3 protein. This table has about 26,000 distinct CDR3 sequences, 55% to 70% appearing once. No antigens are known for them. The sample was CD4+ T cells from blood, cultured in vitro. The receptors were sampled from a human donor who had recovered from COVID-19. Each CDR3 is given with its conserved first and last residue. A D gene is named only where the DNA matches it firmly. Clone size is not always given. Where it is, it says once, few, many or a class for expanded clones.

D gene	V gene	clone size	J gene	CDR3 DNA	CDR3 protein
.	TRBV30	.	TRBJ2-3	TGTGCCTGGAGTGAGGCAGATACGCAGTATTTT	CAWSEADTQYF
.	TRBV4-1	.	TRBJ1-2	TGCGCCAGCAGCCAAGATGGGAGGGGAGATAACTATGGCTACACCTTC	CASSQDGRGDNYGYTF
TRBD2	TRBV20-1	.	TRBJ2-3	TGCAGTGCGACCCGGACTAGCGGGGTTCGAGATACGCAGTATTTT	CSATRTSGVRDTQYF
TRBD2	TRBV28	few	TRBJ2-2	TGTGCCAGCAGCTCGGGAGGGACGAACACCGGGGAGCTGTTTTTT	CASSSGGTNTGELFF
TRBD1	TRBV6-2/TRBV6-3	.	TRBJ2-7	TGTGCCAGCAGTATAAGGACAGGGTCCTACGAGCAGTACTTC	CASSIRTGSYEQYF
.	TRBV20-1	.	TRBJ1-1	TGCAGTGCGGGATACTACAGGGTTGGTGACACTGAAGCTTTCTTT	CSAGYYRVGDTEAFF
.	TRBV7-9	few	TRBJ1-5	TGTGCCAGCAGCACAACCTGGGAGGGACCAGGTAATCAGCCCCAGCATTTT	CASSTTWEGPGNQPQHF
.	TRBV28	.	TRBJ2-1	TGTGCCAGCAGTGGGTTGGGTAGCGGCAAATACAATGAGCAGTTCTTC	CASSGLGSGKYNEQFF
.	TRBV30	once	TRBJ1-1	TGTGCCTGGAGTGTACGGAGGAACACTGAAGCTTTCTTT	CAWSVRRNTEAFF
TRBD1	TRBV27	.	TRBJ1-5	TGTGCCAGCAGTTCGAGACAGGGCGGAAGGAGCAATCAGCCCCAGCATTTT	CASSSRQGGRSNQPQHF
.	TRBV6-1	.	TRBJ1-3	TGTGCCAGCAGTGGGGGGCCATCCGTCTCTGGAAACACCATATATTTT	CASSGGPSVSGNTIYF
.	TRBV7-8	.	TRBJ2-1	TGTGCCAGCAGCTTAGCATGGGGAACGAAGAATGAGCAGTTCTTC	CASSLAWGTKNEQFF
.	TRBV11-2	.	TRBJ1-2	TGTGCCAGCAGCTTAGTAGGGGACTCTTCGGGTGGCTACACCTTC	CASSLVGDSSGGYTF